This TCR beta chain was identified in a study of regulatory T cells in long-lasting Graves disease. General study findings and limits: Favored gene segments in persistent disease were TRBV28, TRBJ1-2 and TRBJ2-5.

Sequencing libraries for TCR beta were prepared with iRepertoire HTBI primers and Arm-PCR of CDR3 regions. Original processing methods: Identification of gene segments yielded around 64 TRBV and about 14 TRBJ across samples. TCRdb passed the multiplex PCR reads through MiXCR, listing each CDR3 protein once. TCRdb assigned the V and J calls; the authors' analysis was not used. The profile shows 300,000 to 450,000 distinct CDR3 sequences, around 16% of them singletons. Time point indicated: newly diagnosed GD, antithyroid drugs for less than 3 months. From PBMCs, RNA was extracted and then used to make the TCR library. Peripheral blood, nine milliliters of it, was drawn into EDTA tubes. With regard to this clonotype: Its target is unknown.

Trimming took 9 bases from V and 1 from J; bases not matched to a gene: 8. The CDR3 has 16 amino acids. Germline V gives CDR1 SEHNR, CDR2 FQNEAQ (reference sequence). This TCR was recovered from a female donor with Graves disease. V gene TRBV7-9 combines with J gene TRBJ2-6; 8 nucleotides align to TRBD2. The sample here was peripheral blood mononuclear cells (PBMCs), taken at new diagnosis, from a patient treated with antithyroid drugs. The CDR3 sequence: CASRPGGASGANVLTF. CDR3 DNA: TGTGCCAGTAGACCGGGAGGGGCGTCTGGGGCCAACGTCCTGACTTTC.